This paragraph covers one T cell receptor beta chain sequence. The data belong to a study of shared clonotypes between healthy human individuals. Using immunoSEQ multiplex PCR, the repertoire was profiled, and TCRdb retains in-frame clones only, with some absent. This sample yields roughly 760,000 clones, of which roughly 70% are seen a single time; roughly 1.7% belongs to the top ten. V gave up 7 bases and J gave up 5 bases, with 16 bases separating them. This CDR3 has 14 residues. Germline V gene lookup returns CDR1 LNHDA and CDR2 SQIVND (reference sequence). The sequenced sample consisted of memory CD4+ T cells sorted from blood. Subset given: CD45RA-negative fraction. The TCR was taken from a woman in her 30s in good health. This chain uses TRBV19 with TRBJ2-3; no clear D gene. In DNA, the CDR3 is TGTGCCAGTACACCAGCAATGGTAGGAGATACGCAGTATTTT. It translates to CASTPAMVGDTQYF.